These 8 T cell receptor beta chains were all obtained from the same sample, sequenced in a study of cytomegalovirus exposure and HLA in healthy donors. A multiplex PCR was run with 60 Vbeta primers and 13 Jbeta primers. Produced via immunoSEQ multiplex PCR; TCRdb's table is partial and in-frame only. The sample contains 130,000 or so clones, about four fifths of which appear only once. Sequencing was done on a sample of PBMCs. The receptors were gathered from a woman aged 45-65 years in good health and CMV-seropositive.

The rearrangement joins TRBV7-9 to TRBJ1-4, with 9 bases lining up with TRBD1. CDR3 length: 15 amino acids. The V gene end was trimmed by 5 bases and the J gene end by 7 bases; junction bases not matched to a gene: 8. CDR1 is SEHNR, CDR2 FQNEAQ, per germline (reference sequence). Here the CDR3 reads CASSPRGQGSEKLFF. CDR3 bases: TGTGCCAGCAGCCCCCGGGGACAGGGTAGTGAAAAACTGTTTTTT.

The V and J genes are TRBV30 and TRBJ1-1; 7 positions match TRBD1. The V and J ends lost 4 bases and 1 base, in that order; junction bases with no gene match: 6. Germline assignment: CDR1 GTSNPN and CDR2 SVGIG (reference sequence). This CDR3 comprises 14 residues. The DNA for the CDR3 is TGTGCCTGGACCGGGACAGTCAAGAACACTGAAGCTTTCTTT. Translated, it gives CAWTGTVKNTEAFF.

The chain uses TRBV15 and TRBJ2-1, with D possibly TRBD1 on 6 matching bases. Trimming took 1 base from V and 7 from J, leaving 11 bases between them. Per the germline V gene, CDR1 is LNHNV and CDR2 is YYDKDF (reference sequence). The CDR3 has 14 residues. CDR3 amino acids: CATSRAHRGNEQFF. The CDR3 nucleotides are TGTGCCACCAGCAGAGCTCATAGGGGGAATGAGCAGTTCTTC.

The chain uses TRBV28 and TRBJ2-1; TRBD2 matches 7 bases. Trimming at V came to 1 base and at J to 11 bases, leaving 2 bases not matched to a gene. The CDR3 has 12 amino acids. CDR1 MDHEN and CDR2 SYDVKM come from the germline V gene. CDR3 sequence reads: CASSLSGGQQFF. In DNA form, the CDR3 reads TGTGCCAGCAGTTTATCGGGGGGACAGCAGTTCTTC.

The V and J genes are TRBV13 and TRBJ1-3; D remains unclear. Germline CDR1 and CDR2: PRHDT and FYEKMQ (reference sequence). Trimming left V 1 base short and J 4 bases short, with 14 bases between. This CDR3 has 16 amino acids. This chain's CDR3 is CASSLERLEAGNTIYF. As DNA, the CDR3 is TGTGCCAGCAGCTTAGAACGCCTGGAGGCCGGAAACACCATATATTTT.

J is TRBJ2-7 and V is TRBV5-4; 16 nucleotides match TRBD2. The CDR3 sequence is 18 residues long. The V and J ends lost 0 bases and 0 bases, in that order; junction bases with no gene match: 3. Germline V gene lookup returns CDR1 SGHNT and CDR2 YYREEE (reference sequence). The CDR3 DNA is TGTGCCAGCAGCTTGGGGGGACTAGCGGGAGGGGGCTCCTACGAGCAGTACTTC. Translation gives CASSLGGLAGGGSYEQYF.

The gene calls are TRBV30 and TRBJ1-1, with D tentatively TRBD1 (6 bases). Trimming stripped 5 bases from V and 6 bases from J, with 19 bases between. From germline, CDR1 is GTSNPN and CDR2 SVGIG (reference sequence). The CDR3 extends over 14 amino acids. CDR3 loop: CAWDGGGGPAEAFF. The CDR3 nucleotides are TGTGCCTGGGACGGCGGGGGGGGGCCCGCTGAAGCTTTCTTT.

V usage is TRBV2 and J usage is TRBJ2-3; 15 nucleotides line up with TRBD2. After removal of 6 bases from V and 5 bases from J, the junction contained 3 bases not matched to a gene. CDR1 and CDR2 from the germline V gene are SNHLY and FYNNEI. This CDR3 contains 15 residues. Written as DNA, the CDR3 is TGTGCCAGCAGCCCGGGACTAGCGGGAGGAGATACGCAGTATTTT. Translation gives CASSPGLAGGDTQYF.